This record looks at one TCR beta chain sequence and its context. Per the germline V gene, CDR1 is SEHNR and CDR2 is FQNEAQ (reference sequence). The CDR3 covers 14 residues. V lost 3 bases and J lost 1, with 9 bases in between. The sample belongs to a study of T cells in Graves' hyperthyroidism and ophthalmopathy. RNA transcripts provided the source from which TCR beta CDR3 regions were amplified. HTBI primers were the set used in a first-round RT-PCR of the TCR CDR3. TCRdb analysed the multiplex PCR reads with MiXCR anew, one entry per CDR3 protein. The table records a few hundred thousand distinct CDR3 sequences, approximately 15% of them present only once.

The rearrangement uses TRBV7-9 and TRBJ1-2; TRBD1 is a possible D gene (5 bases). The receptor was derived from a young woman with Graves' ophthalmopathy. The specimen was blood. The CDR3, as DNA: TGTGCCAGCAGCTTGGGGGAATATAACTATGGCTACACCTTC. Amino acids: CASSLGEYNYGYTF.